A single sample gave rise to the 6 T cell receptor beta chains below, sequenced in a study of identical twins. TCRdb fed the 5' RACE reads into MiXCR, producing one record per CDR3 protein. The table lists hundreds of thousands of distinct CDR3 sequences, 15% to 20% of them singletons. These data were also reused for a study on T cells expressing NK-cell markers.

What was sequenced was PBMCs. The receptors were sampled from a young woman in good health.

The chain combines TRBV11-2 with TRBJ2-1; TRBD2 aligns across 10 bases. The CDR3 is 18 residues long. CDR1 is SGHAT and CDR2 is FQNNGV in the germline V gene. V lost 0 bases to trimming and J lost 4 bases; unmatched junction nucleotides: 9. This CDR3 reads CASSLEGGGLAAYNEQFF. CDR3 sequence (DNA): TGTGCCAGCAGCTTAGAGGGGGGTGGACTAGCGGCGTACAATGAGCAGTTCTTC.

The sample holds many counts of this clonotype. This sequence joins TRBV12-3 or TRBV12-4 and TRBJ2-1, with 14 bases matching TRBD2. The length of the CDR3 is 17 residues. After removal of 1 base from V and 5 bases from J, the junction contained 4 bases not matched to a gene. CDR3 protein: CASSLGGLAGVNNEQFF. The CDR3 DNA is TGTGCCAGCAGTTTAGGGGGACTAGCGGGGGTCAACAATGAGCAGTTCTTC.

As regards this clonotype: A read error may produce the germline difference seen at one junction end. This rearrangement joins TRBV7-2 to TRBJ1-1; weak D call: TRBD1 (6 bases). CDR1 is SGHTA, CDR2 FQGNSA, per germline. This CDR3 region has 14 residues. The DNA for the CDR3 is TGTGCCAGCAGCTTACCAGGGGTAAACACTGAAGTTTTCTTT. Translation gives CASSLPGVNTEVFF.

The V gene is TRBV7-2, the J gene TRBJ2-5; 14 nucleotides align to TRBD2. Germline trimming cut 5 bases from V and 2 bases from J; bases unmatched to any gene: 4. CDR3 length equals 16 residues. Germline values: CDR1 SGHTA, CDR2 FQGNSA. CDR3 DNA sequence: TGTGCCAGCAGCAAACGGACTAGCGGGGGGCAAGAGACCCAGTACTTC. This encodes CASSKRTSGGQETQYF.

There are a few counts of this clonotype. This CDR3 reads CSARDLRTSNEQFF. The CDR3 region has the DNA TGCAGTGCTAGAGATCTGAGGACTAGCAATGAGCAGTTCTTC. This chain links TRBV20-1 with TRBJ2-1; 7 bases are shared with TRBD2. CDR1 is DFQATT, CDR2 SNEGSKA, per germline (reference sequence). The CDR3 is 14 amino acids. With 0 bases clipped from V and 6 bases from J, the junction kept 5 bases outside the gene matches.

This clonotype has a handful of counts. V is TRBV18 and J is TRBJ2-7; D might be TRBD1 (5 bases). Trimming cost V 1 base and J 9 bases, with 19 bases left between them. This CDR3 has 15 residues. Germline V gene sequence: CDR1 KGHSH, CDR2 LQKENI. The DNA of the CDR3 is TGTGCCAGCTCACCACAGACAGCGCTCCCCTCGGGGCAGTACTTC. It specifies CASSPQTALPSGQYF.